Presented here are 32 T cell receptor beta chains from one specimen sequenced in a study of blood T cell repertoires in COVID-19. TCRdb's table, derived via immunoSEQ multiplex PCR, lists solely in-frame clones and lacks some. The table has tens of thousands of clones, 75% to 90% seen once. Material: peripheral blood. The receptor source for this set is an older woman with COVID-19, enrolled during active disease.

In DNA, the CDR3 is TGTGCCAGCCAACCGACTAGCACCGGGGAGCTGTTTTTT. It is translated as CASQPTSTGELFF. The V gene is TRBV19, the J gene TRBJ2-2; maybe TRBD2 (6 bases). Trimming removed 9 bases at V and 4 bases at J, with 12 bases between. Germline CDR1 LNHDA, CDR2 SQIVND (reference sequence). The CDR3 totals 13 residues.

The chain employs TRBV19 and TRBJ2-7, with 11 bases matching TRBD2. The V and J ends lost 5 bases and 6 bases, in that order; junction bases with no gene match: 12. The germline CDR1 and CDR2 sequences are LNHDA and SQIVND (reference sequence). This CDR3 is 16 amino acids long. In DNA form, the CDR3 reads TGTGCCAGTAGTCCCACCGGACTAGCGGGCAATAGCGAGCAGTACTTC. This encodes CASSPTGLAGNSEQYF.

The chain is built from TRBV7-2 and TRBJ2-3; no clear D gene. Germline CDR1 is SGHTA and CDR2 is FQGNSA. Trimming pared 6 bases from V and 2 bases from J, leaving 6 bases between. The CDR3 is 12 amino acids. The CDR3 sequence: CASSRYTDTQYF. The CDR3 bases are TGTGCCAGCAGTCGCTACACAGATACGCAGTATTTT. The variable domain in full, with the rest retrieved from reference TRBV7-2 and TRBJ2-3, is GAGVSQSPSNKVTEKGKDVELRCDPISGHTALYWYRQSLGQGLEFLIYFQGNSAPDKSGLPSDRFSAERTGGSVSTLTIQRTQQEDSAVYLCASSRYTDTQYFGPGTRLTVL.

This clone was detected once. The V call is TRBV4-1, the J call TRBJ1-2; tentatively, D is TRBD1 (6 bases). The CDR3 is 15 residues long. V dropped 4 bases and J dropped 4 bases, with 16 bases sitting between them. The germline V gene encodes CDR1 MGHRA and CDR2 YSYEKL. In DNA, the CDR3 is TGCGCCAGCAGCCCCCGACAGGATCTGGTCTATGGCTACACCTTC. The encoded protein is CASSPRQDLVYGYTF.

The table lists this clone with a count of one. V and J are TRBV6-5 and TRBJ1-4; 9 bases line up with TRBD1. The V and J ends lost 6 bases and 10 bases, in that order; junction bases with no gene match: 12. The CDR3 loop spans 15 amino acids. Per germline, CDR1 MNHEY and CDR2 SVGAGI. CDR3 sequence (DNA): TGTGCCAGCAGACCTGGGACAGGGCGGGGAGGAAAACTGTTTTTT. Amino acids: CASRPGTGRGGKLFF.

This chain uses TRBV27 with TRBJ2-4; the D gene is possibly TRBD2 (7 bases). V was cut by 5 bases and J by 0 bases, with 14 bases left in between. Germline V gene data show CDR1 as MNHEY and CDR2 as SMNVEV (reference sequence). This CDR3 is built from 16 residues. The CDR3 DNA is TGTGCCAGCAGTCCCCTCGGGGGGCGAGCCAAAAACATTCAGTACTTC. It translates to CASSPLGGRAKNIQYF.

This chain joins TRBV6-2 or TRBV6-3 and TRBJ1-1; TRBD1 is a possible D gene (5 bases). CDR1 and CDR2 (germline): MNHEY, SVGEGT. The CDR3 spans 14 residues. Trimming left V 4 bases short and J 1 base short, with 10 bases between. The CDR3: CASSWGGENTEAFF. DNA of the CDR3: TGTGCCAGCAGTTGGGGCGGCGAGAACACTGAAGCTTTCTTT.

The chain employs TRBV4-3 and TRBJ1-5; 7 bases are a match to TRBD1. This CDR3 is 16 amino acids long. The V gene end was trimmed by 0 bases and the J gene end by 3 bases; junction bases not matched to a gene: 5. The germline V gene has CDR1 LGHNA and CDR2 YSLEER. CDR3 protein: CASSQEAGGFNQPQHF. CDR3 DNA: TGCGCCAGCAGCCAAGAGGCAGGGGGTTTCAATCAGCCCCAGCATTTT.

This chain links TRBV4-2 with TRBJ2-7, with a tentative D call TRBD1 (7 bases). The V gene's germline CDR1 is LGHNA and CDR2 YNFKEQ. This CDR3 has 16 residues. With 1 base removed from V and 0 bases from J, the gap between germline ends came to 13 bases. The DNA of the CDR3 is TGTGCCAGCAGCCAAGTAGGGGGGACAGTCTCCTACGAGCAGTACTTC. Amino acids: CASSQVGGTVSYEQYF.

The chain employs TRBV27 and TRBJ2-7; 7 bases fit TRBD1. CDR1 is MNHEY and CDR2 is SMNVEV in the germline V gene (reference sequence). The CDR3 loop spans 14 amino acids. The J segment lost 6 bases and the V segment lost 5 bases, leaving 10 bases of the junction unmatched. Written as DNA, the CDR3 is TGTGCCAGCAGTAGTGTCCCGGGACAGCCCGAGCAGTACTTC. Translation: CASSSVPGQPEQYF.

This chain connects TRBV7-9 to TRBJ2-7; D uncertain. The V end lost 0 bases, the J end lost 0 bases, and 12 bases lay between the germline ends. CDR1 is SEHNR, CDR2 FQNEAQ, per germline (reference sequence). The CDR3 spans 16 residues. CDR3 nucleotide sequence: TGTGCCAGCAGCTTAGCGCTTTCCGCTAGCTCCTACGAGCAGTACTTC. Its translation: CASSLALSASSYEQYF.

The chain recombines TRBV12-3 or TRBV12-4 with TRBJ1-2, with 10 bases identical to TRBD1. The V and J ends lost 6 bases and 9 bases, in that order; junction bases with no gene match: 7. The CDR3 has 13 residues. Written as DNA, the CDR3 is TGTGCCAGCAGCGTGGGACAGGGGAGAAGCTACACCTTC. Its protein is CASSVGQGRSYTF.

This clone was seen only once. The CDR3, as DNA: TGTGCCAGCGGTAGAACTACAGGGAACACTGAAGCTTTCTTT. Translated: CASGRTTGNTEAFF. This chain connects TRBV6-5 to TRBJ1-1; a weak D match, TRBD1 (5 bases). Germline CDR1 is MNHEY and CDR2 is SVGAGI. Trimming stripped 8 bases from V and 1 base from J, with 14 bases between. The CDR3 consists of 14 residues.

This clone was counted once. The CDR3 nucleotides read TGTGCCAGCAGCTTTCCTCAGGGGCGAAGGGAGCAGTACTTC. It codes for CASSFPQGRREQYF. This chain uses TRBV2 with TRBJ2-7; D may be TRBD1 (6 bases). This CDR3 is built from 14 residues. With 6 bases removed from V and 7 bases from J, the gap between germline ends came to 19 bases. Germline V gene data show CDR1 as SNHLY and CDR2 as FYNNEI.

Only one count was recorded for this clone. This chain links TRBV5-8 with TRBJ1-2, with D tentatively TRBD1 (6 bases). Germline lookup yields CDR1 SGHTS and CDR2 YDEGEE. Trimming cost V 0 bases and J 4 bases, with 16 bases left between them. This CDR3 is 16 amino acids long. The CDR3 nucleotides read TGTGCCAGCAGCTTGGGGACGACGCAGGGGACCTATGGCTACACCTTC. Translated, it gives CASSLGTTQGTYGYTF.

The chain links TRBV9 to TRBJ1-2; 12 bases fit TRBD1. V gave up 2 bases and J gave up 5 bases; unmatched junction bases: 10. The CDR3 totals 17 residues. Germline V gene lookup returns CDR1 SGDLS and CDR2 YYNGEE. The DNA of the CDR3 is TGTGCCAGCAGCGTCGAGGGGTGGGACAGGGGGCCTTATGGCTACACCTTC. Amino acid sequence: CASSVEGWDRGPYGYTF.

The V gene is TRBV24-1, the J gene TRBJ2-3; TRBD1 aligns across 7 bases. The V gene end was trimmed by 3 bases and the J gene end by 3 bases; junction bases not matched to a gene: 8. The CDR3 is 16 residues long. Germline CDR1 reads KGHDR; CDR2 reads SFDVKD. In nucleotides, the CDR3 is TGTGCCACCAGTGATGTCGGGACAGATCTAACAGATACGCAGTATTTT. This encodes CATSDVGTDLTDTQYF.

The gene calls are TRBV4-1 and TRBJ2-3; TRBD2 matches 14 bases. This CDR3 spans 17 amino acids. CDR1 is MGHRA and CDR2 is YSYEKL in the germline V gene. V lost 4 bases to trimming and J lost 6 bases; unmatched junction nucleotides: 9. DNA for the CDR3: TGCGCCAGCAGCCTCGGGACTAGCGGGAGAGGTTCGGATACGCAGTATTTT. Protein sequence: CASSLGTSGRGSDTQYF.

The chain links TRBV28 to TRBJ1-5, with 9 nucleotides matching TRBD1. Trimming at V came to 8 bases and at J to 1 base, leaving 15 bases not matched to a gene. The CDR3 covers 18 residues. Looked up from germline, CDR1 is MDHEN and CDR2 is SYDVKM. In DNA form, the CDR3 reads TGTGCCAGCGGACCATACCCGGGACAGGGTAGGAGCAATCAGCCCCAGCATTTT. Its protein product is CASGPYPGQGRSNQPQHF.

The gene calls are TRBV7-2 and TRBJ2-3; D possibly corresponds to TRBD2 (5 bases). Germline V gene lookup returns CDR1 SGHTA and CDR2 FQGNSA. The germline V and J ends were trimmed by 3 bases and 2 bases, with 18 bases remaining between them. CDR3 length: 17 amino acids. This chain's CDR3 is CASSFRGWRFNTDTQYF. In DNA form, the CDR3 reads TGTGCCAGCAGCTTTAGAGGGTGGCGCTTTAACACAGATACGCAGTATTTT.

V usage is TRBV5-1 and J usage is TRBJ2-1; no firm D call. The CDR3 loop spans 14 amino acids. Trimming shortened V by 0 bases and J by 1 base, and 5 bases separated the two germline ends. Germline V gives CDR1 SGHRS, CDR2 YFSETQ. The CDR3 DNA sequence: TGCGCCAGCAGCTTGGGCGGTTCCTACAATGAGCAGTTCTTC. It is translated as CASSLGGSYNEQFF.

The CDR3 spells CASSFDPGATNEKLFF. As DNA, the CDR3 is TGTGCCAGCAGTTTCGACCCGGGTGCAACTAATGAAAAACTGTTTTTT. This rearrangement joins TRBV27 to TRBJ1-4; no reliable D call. The CDR3 is 16 amino acids. Germline V gives CDR1 MNHEY, CDR2 SMNVEV (reference sequence). Trimming pared 3 bases from V and 0 bases from J, leaving 11 bases between.

The table lists this clone with a few counts. The chain's CDR3 is CATSTDGQGAPRGQPQHF. CDR3 in DNA: TGTGCCACCAGCACAGACGGACAGGGGGCGCCTAGAGGTCAGCCCCAGCATTTT. The chain uses TRBV15 and TRBJ1-5, with TRBD1 identical over 11 bases. Looked up from germline, CDR1 is LNHNV and CDR2 is YYDKDF (reference sequence). The CDR3 runs 18 residues. The J segment lost 6 bases and the V segment lost 4 bases, leaving 14 bases of the junction unmatched.

This clone turned up a few times. The chain links TRBV27 to TRBJ2-1, with D perhaps matching TRBD1 (6 bases). The V and J ends lost 3 bases and 6 bases respectively, with 18 bases between them. The CDR3 loop spans 16 amino acids. Germline loops: CDR1 MNHEY, CDR2 SMNVEV (reference sequence). The CDR3 DNA reads TGTGCCAGCAGTTTTTTCGGGACACCTGGGGGCAATGAGCAGTTCTTC. Protein sequence: CASSFFGTPGGNEQFF.

V usage is TRBV5-8 and J usage is TRBJ1-5; 7 bases map to TRBD1. After removal of 5 bases from V and 6 bases from J, the junction contained 11 bases not matched to a gene. Germline V gene lookup returns CDR1 SGHTS and CDR2 YDEGEE. The CDR3 is 15 residues long. The DNA of the CDR3 is TGTGCCAGCAGATCGGGACAGACAGGGCGTCAGCCCCAGCATTTT. Its protein is CASRSGQTGRQPQHF.

The CDR3 DNA reads as TGTGCCACCAGTGGGTCGGCAGGGATGAACGAGCAGTACTTC. Amino acid sequence: CATSGSAGMNEQYF. The chain links TRBV24-1 to TRBJ2-7, with D possibly matching TRBD1 (5 bases). CDR1 and CDR2 from the germline V gene are KGHDR and SFDVKD. The CDR3 totals 14 residues. V dropped 5 bases and J dropped 5 bases, with 15 bases sitting between them.

This chain links TRBV6-6 with TRBJ2-1; 7 nucleotides line up with TRBD2. The V gene's germline CDR1 is MNHNY and CDR2 SVGAGI (reference sequence). The CDR3 is 18 amino acids. J gave up 8 bases and V 5 bases, and 21 bases lay outside the gene matches. The CDR3 loop reads CASSPAAHWDPRGDEQFF. DNA of the CDR3: TGTGCCAGCAGTCCAGCCGCCCACTGGGACCCACGGGGGGATGAGCAGTTCTTC.

This clone was detected only a few times. The V and J genes are TRBV7-6 and TRBJ2-1; 8 bases are shared with TRBD2. The CDR3 has 18 residues. Germline V gene lookup returns CDR1 SGHVS and CDR2 FNYEAQ. The J segment lost 3 bases and the V segment lost 1 base, leaving 11 bases of the junction unmatched. CDR3 in DNA: TGTGCCAGCAGCTTAGGTATACTAAGCGGGGGAGTCTACAATGAGCAGTTCTTC. The encoded protein is CASSLGILSGGVYNEQFF.

The chain employs TRBV4-1 and TRBJ2-5, with 8 bases matching TRBD2. Per germline, CDR1 MGHRA and CDR2 YSYEKL. The ends lost 1 base at V and 4 bases at J; junction bases unmatched: 14. This CDR3 has 18 residues. This CDR3 is CASSQVSITSGVPETQYF. The DNA for the CDR3 is TGCGCCAGCAGCCAAGTGTCAATAACTAGCGGCGTACCAGAGACCCAGTACTTC.

This clone appeared a few times. The chain employs TRBV29-1 and TRBJ2-7, with D possibly TRBD2 on 6 matching bases. The CDR3 is 13 amino acids. The germline V gene has CDR1 SQVTM and CDR2 ANQGSEA. Trimming left V 4 bases short and J 1 base short, with 11 bases between. The CDR3 is CSVVMGGSYEQYF. The CDR3 bases are TGCAGCGTTGTGATGGGAGGATCCTACGAGCAGTACTTC.

J is TRBJ2-1 and V is TRBV15; weak D call: TRBD2 (5 bases). Germline-derived CDR1 and CDR2 are LNHNV and YYDKDF (reference sequence). The CDR3 totals 19 residues. With 0 bases removed from V and 0 bases from J, the gap between germline ends came to 18 bases. The CDR3 bases are TGTGCCACCAGCAGAGATCGGGCGTCTGGAGCGGTCTCCTACAATGAGCAGTTCTTC. Its translation is CATSRDRASGAVSYNEQFF.

The chain combines TRBV4-1 with TRBJ2-1; D is ambiguous. The CDR3 sequence is 15 residues long. The germline V and J ends were trimmed by 0 bases and 0 bases, with 6 bases remaining between them. Germline V lookup: CDR1 MGHRA, CDR2 YSYEKL. DNA for the CDR3: TGCGCCAGCAGCCAAGATTCTGTCTCCTACAATGAGCAGTTCTTC. Encoded protein: CASSQDSVSYNEQFF.